This T cell receptor (beta chain) came from a study of tumor-infiltrating lymphocytes in primary liver carcinoma. With respect to this clonotype: The antigen remains undetermined. Since the CDR3 does not end with the conserved phenylalanine or tryptophan, this likely comes from a read error.

Joint extraction of RNA and DNA used roughly 20-32 mg of bulk tissue that was unsorted. A constant-region primer served to make TCR beta cDNA from about 490 ng total RNA. Libraries for TCR beta were built through three nested multiplex PCR rounds, which together made up a slightly modified ARM-PCR procedure. TCRdb fed the multiplex PCR reads into MiXCR, producing one record per CDR3 protein. Here the sample spans 90,000 to 140,000 distinct CDR3 sequences, 80% to 85% being singletons. General study points: All five tumor regions shared only about 8-25% of top clones.

The sample taken for sequencing was liver tumor tissue from sampling region 3. Described subset: tumor region T3, left-lateral pole. This TCR was recovered from a man in his forties or fifties with primary liver carcinoma and hepatitis B virus infection.

CDR3 sequence: CSVITGGGSNIQYS. CDR3 nucleotides: TGCAGCGTTATTACGGGGGGCGGGTCGAACATTCAGTACTCC. V usage is TRBV29-1 and J usage is TRBJ2-4, with a possible D match to TRBD2 (7 bases). The CDR3 sequence is 14 residues long. Per germline, CDR1 SQVTM and CDR2 ANQGSEA. The V end lost 5 bases, the J end lost 7 bases, and 18 bases lay between the germline ends.